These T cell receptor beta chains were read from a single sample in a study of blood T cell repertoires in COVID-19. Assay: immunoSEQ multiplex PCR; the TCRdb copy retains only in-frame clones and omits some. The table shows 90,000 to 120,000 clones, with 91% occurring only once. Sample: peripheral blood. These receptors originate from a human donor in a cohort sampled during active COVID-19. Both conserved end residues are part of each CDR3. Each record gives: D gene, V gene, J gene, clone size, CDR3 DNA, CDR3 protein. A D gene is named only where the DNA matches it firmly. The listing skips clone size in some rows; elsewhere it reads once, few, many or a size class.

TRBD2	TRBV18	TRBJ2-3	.	TGTGCCAGCTCACGGATCTCTAGCGGGGGCACAGATACGCAGTATTTT	CASSRISSGGTDTQYF
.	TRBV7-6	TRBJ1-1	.	TGTGCCAGCAGCTTAGTCTTGGGCAGGGTGGTCGTGAACACTGAAGCTTTCTTT	CASSLVLGRVVVNTEAFF
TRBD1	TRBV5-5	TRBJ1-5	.	TGTGCCAGCAGCTTGGTTGGGACAGCCGATTATCAGCCCCAGCATTTT	CASSLVGTADYQPQHF
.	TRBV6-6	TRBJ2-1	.	TGTGCCAGCGGAGAAAGAAATGAGCAGTTCTTC	CASGERNEQFF
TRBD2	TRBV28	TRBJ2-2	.	TGTGCCAGCCGAACCGGGACTAGCGGGAACACCGGGGAGCTGTTTTTT	CASRTGTSGNTGELFF
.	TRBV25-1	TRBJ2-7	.	TGTGCCAGCAGTGAATATGGGGGCAGGGGCTACGAGCAGTACTTC	CASSEYGGRGYEQYF
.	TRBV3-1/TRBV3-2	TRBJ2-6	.	TGTGCCAGCAGCCAAAGAGGTACCGGGGCCAACGTCCTGACTTTC	CASSQRGTGANVLTF
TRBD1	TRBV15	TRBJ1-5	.	TGTGCCACCACTACGACAGGGTCTCATCAGCCCCAGCATTTT	CATTTTGSHQPQHF
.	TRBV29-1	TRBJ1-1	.	TGCAGCGTCCGACCGGGGGGCGCGTACACTGAAGCTTTCTTT	CSVRPGGAYTEAFF
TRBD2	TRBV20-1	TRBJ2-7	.	TGCAGTGCTAGTCCTAGCGGACAGCAGTACTTC	CSASPSGQQYF
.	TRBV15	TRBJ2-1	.	TGTGCCACCAGCAGCATAATGGGCCTACTGCAGTTCTTC	CATSSIMGLLQFF
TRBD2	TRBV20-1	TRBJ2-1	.	TGCAGTGCTAGTGGGACTATCAAGGATGAGCAGTTCTTC	CSASGTIKDEQFF
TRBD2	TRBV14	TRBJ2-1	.	TGTGCCAGCAGCCAAGACCCGGGACTACCCGCAGGAGGGGATGAGCAGTTCTTC	CASSQDPGLPAGGDEQFF
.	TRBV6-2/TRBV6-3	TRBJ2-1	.	TGTGCCAGCAGTTACTCCCCCCTCGAGAGGTCCTACAATGAGCAGTTCTTC	CASSYSPLERSYNEQFF
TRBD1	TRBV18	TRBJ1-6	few	TGTGCCAGCTCACCACCGGACAGGGGGCGATCACCCCTCCACTTT	CASSPPDRGRSPLHF
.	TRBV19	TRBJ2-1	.	TGTGCCAGTAGAGTGATCGGGGGAATTGAGCAGTTCTTC	CASRVIGGIEQFF
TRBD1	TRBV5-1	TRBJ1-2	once	TGCGCCAGCAGCTTCCAGGGGGACTATGGCTACACCTTC	CASSFQGDYGYTF
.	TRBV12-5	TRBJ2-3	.	TGTGCTAGTGGTTACCTCGGGGGGCGCACAGATACGCAGTATTTT	CASGYLGGRTDTQYF
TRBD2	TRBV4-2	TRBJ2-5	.	TGTGCCAGCAGCCTAACGGTGTCTAGCGGGGAAGAGACCCAGTACTTC	CASSLTVSSGEETQYF
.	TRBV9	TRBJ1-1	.	TGTGCCAGCAGCGTAGCTTCTGGGGGCTCTGAAGCTTTCTTT	CASSVASGGSEAFF
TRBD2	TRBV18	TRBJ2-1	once	TGTGCCAGCTCACGGACTAGCGACTACAATGAGCAGTTCTTC	CASSRTSDYNEQFF
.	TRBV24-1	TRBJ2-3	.	TGTGCCACCAGTGATTTCCTGAGCACAGATACGCAGTATTTT	CATSDFLSTDTQYF